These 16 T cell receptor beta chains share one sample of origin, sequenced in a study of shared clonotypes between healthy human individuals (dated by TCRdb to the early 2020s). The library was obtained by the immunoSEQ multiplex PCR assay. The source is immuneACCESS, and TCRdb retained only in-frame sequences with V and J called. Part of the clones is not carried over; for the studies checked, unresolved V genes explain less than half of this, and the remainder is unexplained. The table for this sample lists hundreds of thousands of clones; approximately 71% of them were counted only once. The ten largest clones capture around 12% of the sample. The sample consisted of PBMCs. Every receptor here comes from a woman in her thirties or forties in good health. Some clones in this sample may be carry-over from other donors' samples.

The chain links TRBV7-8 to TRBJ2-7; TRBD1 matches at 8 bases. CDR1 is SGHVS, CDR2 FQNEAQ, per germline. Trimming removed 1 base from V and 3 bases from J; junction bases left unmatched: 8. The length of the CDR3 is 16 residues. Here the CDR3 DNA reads TGTGCCAGCAGCTTAGGACAGGGACAGGCAGGCTACGAGCAGTACTTC. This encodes CASSLGQGQAGYEQYF. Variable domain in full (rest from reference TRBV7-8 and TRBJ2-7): GAGVSQSPRYKVAKRGQDVALRCDPISGHVSLFWYQQALGQGPEFLTYFQNEAQLDKSGLPSDRFFAERPEGSVSTLKIQRTQQEDSAVYLCASSLGQGQAGYEQYFGPGTRLTVT.

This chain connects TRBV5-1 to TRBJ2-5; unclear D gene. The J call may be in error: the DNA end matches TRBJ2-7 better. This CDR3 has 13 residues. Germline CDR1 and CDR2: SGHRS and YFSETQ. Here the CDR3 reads CASSTLFDYEQYF. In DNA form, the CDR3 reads TGCGCCAGCAGCACCCTTTTTGACTACGAGCAGTACTTC.

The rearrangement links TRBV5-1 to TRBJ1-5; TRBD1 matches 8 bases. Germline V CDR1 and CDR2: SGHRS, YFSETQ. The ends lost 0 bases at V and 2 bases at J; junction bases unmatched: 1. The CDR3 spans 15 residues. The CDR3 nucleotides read TGCGCCAGCAGCTTGGGGGGACAGGGCAATCAGCCCCAGCATTTT. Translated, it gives CASSLGGQGNQPQHF.

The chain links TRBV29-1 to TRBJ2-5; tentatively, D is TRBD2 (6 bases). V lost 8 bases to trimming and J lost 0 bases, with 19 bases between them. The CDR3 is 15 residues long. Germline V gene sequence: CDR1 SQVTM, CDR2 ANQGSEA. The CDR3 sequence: CSTRGGGWYQETQYF. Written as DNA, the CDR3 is TGCAGCACCCGTGGGGGAGGTTGGTACCAAGAGACCCAGTACTTC.

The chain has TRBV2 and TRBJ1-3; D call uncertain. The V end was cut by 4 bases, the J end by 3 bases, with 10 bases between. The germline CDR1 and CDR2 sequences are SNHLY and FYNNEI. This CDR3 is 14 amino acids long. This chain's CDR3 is CASSVQPGGNTIYF. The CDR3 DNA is TGTGCCAGCAGTGTCCAACCTGGTGGAAACACCATATATTTT.

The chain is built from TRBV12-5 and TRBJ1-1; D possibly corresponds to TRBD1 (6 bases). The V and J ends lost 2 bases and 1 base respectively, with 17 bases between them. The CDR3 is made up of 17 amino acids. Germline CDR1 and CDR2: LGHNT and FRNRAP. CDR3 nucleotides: TGTGCTAGTGGTTTGATCACTCTCGGACAGAAGAACACTGAAGCTTTCTTT. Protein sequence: CASGLITLGQKNTEAFF.

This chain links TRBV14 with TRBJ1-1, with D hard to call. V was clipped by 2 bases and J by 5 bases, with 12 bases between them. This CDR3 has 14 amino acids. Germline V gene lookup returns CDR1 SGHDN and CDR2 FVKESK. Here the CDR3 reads CASSQLGMGTEAFF. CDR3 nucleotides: TGTGCCAGCAGCCAATTGGGAATGGGGACTGAAGCTTTCTTT.

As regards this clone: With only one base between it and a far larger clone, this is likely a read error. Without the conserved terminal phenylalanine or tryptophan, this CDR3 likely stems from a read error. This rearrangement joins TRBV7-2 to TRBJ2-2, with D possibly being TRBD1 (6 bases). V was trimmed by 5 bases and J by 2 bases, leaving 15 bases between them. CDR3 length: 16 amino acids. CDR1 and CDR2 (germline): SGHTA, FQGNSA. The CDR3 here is CASSLDSDLNTGELFL. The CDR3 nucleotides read TGTGCCAGCAGCCTGGACAGCGACCTTAACACCGGGGAGCTGTTTCTT.

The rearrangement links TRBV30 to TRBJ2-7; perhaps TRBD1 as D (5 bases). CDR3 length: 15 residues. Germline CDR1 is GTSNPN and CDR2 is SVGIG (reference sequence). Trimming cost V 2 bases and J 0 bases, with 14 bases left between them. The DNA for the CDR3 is TGTGCCTGGAGTCGCGCAGGGCTCATCTCCTACGAGCAGTACTTC. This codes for CAWSRAGLISYEQYF.

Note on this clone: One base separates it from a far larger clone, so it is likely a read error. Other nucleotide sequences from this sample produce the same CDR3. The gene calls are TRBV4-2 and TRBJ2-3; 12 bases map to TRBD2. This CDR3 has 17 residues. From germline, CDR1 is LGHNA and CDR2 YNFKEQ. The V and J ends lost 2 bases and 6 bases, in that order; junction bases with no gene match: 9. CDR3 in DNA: TGTGCCAGCAGCCAACGAGGTGGGACTAGCGGGTCTGATACGCAGTATTTT. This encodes CASSQRGGTSGSDTQYF.

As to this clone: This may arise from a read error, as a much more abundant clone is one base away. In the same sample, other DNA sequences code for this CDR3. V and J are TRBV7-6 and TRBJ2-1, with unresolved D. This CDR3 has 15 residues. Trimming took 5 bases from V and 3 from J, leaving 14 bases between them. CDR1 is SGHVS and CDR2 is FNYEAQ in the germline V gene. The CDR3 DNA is TGTGCCAGCAGCCCTGGGAACCAAAACTACAATGAGCAGTTCTTC. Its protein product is CASSPGNQNYNEQFF.

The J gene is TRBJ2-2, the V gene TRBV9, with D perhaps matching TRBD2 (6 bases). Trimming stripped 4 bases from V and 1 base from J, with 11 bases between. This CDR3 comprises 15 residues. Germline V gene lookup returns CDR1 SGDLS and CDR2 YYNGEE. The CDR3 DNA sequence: TGTGCCAGCAGCCGGGACTCTATGAACACCGGGGAGCTGTTTTTT. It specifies CASSRDSMNTGELFF.

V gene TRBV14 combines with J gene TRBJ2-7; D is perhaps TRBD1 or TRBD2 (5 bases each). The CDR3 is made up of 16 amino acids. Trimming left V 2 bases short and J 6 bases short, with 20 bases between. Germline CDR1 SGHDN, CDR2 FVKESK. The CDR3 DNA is TGTGCCAGCAGCCAACGGCCGGGACCGAGGCCGGGCGAGCAGTACTTC. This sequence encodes CASSQRPGPRPGEQYF.

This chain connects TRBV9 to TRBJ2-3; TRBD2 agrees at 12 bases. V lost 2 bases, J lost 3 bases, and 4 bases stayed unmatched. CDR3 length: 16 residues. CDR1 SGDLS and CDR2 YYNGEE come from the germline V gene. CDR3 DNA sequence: TGTGCCAGCAGCGTGACTAGCGGGAGTGATACAGATACGCAGTATTTT. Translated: CASSVTSGSDTDTQYF.

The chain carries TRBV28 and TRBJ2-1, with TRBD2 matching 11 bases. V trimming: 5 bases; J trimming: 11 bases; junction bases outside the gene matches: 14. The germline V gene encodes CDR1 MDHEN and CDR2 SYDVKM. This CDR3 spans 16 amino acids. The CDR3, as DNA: TGTGCCAGCAGTAACCCAGGGACTAGCGGTTCCGGACAGCAGTTCTTC. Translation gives CASSNPGTSGSGQQFF. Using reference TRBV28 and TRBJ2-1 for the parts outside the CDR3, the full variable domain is DVKVTQSSRYLVKRTGEKVFLECVQDMDHENMFWYRQDPGLGLRLIYFSYDVKMKEKGDIPEGYSVSREKKERFSLILESASTNQTSMYLCASSNPGTSGSGQQFFGPGTRLTVL.

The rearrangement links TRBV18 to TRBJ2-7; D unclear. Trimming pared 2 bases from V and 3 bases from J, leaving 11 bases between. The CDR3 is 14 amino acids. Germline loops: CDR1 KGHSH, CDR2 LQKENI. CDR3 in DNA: TGTGCCAGCTCACCATTAGACGTTAGCTACGAGCAGTACTTC. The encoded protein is CASSPLDVSYEQYF.